The 5 T cell receptor beta chains given below trace back to one sample, sequenced in a study of response to subunit inactivated influenza vaccine (dated by TCRdb to 2017 to 2018). Library construction relied on RT-PCR. Data came from an Illumina HiSeq 2500. The public reads were quality trimmed at Q25 with fastp and then assembled into clones with MiXCR by TCRdb, keeping productive beta chains. Rows merge per CDR3 protein into single entries with the most common DNA and genes. The table for this sample lists some 850,000 distinct CDR3 sequences; 15% to 20% of them were counted only once. Of the sample, around 9.9% is held by the ten largest clones. The source was PBMCs from blood, collected roughly 5 days after vaccination. All receptors come from a man between 50 and 59 years old who received an inactivated influenza vaccine. Donor details come from another sample of the same person, matched by shared clones.

V usage is TRBV20-1 and J usage is TRBJ1-1; D gene uncertain. This CDR3 is built from 15 residues. Trimming took off 0 bases at V and 7 bases at J, with 18 bases between the two ends. Germline CDR1 is DFQATT and CDR2 is SNEGSKA (reference sequence). The CDR3 bases are TGCAGTGCTAGAGATCCAGGCTCGAACAACGTTGAAGCTTTCTTT. This encodes CSARDPGSNNVEAFF.

This clonotype was seen ten or more times. CDR3 DNA sequence: TGTGCCAGTAGTATAGCACCCCGGAGACTTGCCACTGAAGCTTTCTTT. It codes for CASSIAPRRLATEAFF. The chain links TRBV19 to TRBJ1-1; D unclear. The germline CDR1 and CDR2 sequences are LNHDA and SQIVND (reference sequence). This CDR3 is 16 amino acids long. Trimming pared 1 base from V and 4 bases from J, leaving 16 bases between.

This rearrangement joins TRBV27 to TRBJ2-3, with unresolved D. CDR3 length: 13 amino acids. Germline values: CDR1 MNHEY, CDR2 SMNVEV (reference sequence). V was shortened by 5 bases and J by 2 bases, with 8 bases between the two germline ends. The CDR3 loop is CASSPQDTDTQYF. In nucleotides, the CDR3 is TGTGCCAGCAGTCCCCAGGACACAGATACGCAGTATTTT.

This clonotype was seen just once. V and J are TRBV2 and TRBJ2-3, with 10 bases matching TRBD2. CDR3 size: 23 residues. Germline assignment: CDR1 SNHLY and CDR2 FYNNEI. Germline trimming cut 0 bases from V and 1 base from J; bases unmatched to any gene: 22. CDR3 region: CASSEALRSLRLAGVVGTDTQYF. CDR3 in DNA: TGTGCCAGCAGTGAAGCATTGAGGTCCCTGAGGCTAGCGGGAGTCGTCGGCACAGATACGCAGTATTTT.

The table lists this clonotype with many counts. This chain joins TRBV20-1 and TRBJ2-3, with no clear D. Germline V lookup: CDR1 DFQATT, CDR2 SNEGSKA (reference sequence). The ends were cut back, 7 bases at V and 0 bases at J, with 5 bases in the middle. The CDR3 has 11 residues. The chain's CDR3 is CSVMSTDTQYF. CDR3 nucleotides: TGCAGTGTCATGAGCACAGATACGCAGTATTTT.